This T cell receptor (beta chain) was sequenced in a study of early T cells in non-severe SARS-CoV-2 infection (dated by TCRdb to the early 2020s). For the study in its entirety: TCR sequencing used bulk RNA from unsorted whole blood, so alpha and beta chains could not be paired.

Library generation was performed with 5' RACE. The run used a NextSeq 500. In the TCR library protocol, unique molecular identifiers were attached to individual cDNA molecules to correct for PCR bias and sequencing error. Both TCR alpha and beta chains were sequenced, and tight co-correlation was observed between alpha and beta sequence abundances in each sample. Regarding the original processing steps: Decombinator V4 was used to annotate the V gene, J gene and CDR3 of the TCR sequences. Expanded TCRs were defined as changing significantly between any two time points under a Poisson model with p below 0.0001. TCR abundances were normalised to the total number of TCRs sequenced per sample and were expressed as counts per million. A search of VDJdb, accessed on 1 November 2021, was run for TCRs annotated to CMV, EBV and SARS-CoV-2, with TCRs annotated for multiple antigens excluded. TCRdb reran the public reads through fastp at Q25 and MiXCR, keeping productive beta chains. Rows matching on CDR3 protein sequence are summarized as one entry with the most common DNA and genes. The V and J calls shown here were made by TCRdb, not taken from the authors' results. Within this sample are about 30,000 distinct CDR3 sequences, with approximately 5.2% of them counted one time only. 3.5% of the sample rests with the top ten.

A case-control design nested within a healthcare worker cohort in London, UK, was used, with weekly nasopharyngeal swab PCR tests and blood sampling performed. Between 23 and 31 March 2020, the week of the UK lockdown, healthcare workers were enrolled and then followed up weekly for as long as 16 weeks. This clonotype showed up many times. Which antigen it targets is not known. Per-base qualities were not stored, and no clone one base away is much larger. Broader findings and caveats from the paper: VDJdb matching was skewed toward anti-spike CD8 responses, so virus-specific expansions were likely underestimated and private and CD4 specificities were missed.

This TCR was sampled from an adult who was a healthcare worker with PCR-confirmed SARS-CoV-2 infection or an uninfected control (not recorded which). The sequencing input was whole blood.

The CDR3 sequence is CASSQATSVSTDTQYF. The bases are TGCGCCAGCAGCCAAGCCACTAGCGTCTCAACAGATACGCAGTATTTT. This sequence uses TRBV4-3 and TRBJ2-3; 7 of the junction bases match TRBD2. The CDR3, cysteine through phenylalanine, is 16 amino acids long. Left in the record is the CDR3 DNA by itself, 48 bases read in frame from the first base. Via the germline V gene, CDR1 is LGHNA and CDR2 YSLEER. V and J are trimmed by 1 base and 3 bases, and the gene matches miss 7 bases of the junction.